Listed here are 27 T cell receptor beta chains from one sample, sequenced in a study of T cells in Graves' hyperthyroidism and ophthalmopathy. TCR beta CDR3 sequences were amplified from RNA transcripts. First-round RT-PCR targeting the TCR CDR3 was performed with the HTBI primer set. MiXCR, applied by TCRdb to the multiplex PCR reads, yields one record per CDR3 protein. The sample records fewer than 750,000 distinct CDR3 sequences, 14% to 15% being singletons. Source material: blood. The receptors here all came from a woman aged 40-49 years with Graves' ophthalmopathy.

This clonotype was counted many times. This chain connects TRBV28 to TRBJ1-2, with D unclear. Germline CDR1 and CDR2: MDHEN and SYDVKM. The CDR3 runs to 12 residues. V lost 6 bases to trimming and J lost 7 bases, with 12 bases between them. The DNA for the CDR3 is TGTGCCAGCAGGAGCCAGGCGGGTGGCTACACCTTC. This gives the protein CASRSQAGGYTF.

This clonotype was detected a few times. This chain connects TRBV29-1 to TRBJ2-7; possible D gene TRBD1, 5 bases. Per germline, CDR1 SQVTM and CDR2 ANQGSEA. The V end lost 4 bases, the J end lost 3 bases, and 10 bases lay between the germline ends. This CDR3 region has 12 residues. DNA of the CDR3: TGCAGCGTTGTGACAGAGATCTACGAGCAGTACTTC. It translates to CSVVTEIYEQYF.

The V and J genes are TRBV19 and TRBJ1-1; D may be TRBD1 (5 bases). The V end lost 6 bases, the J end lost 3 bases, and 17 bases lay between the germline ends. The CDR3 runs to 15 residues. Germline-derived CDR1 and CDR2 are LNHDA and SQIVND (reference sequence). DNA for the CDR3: TGTGCCAGTAGCCGACTAGGAGGGGCTCACACTGAAGCTTTCTTT. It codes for CASSRLGGAHTEAFF.

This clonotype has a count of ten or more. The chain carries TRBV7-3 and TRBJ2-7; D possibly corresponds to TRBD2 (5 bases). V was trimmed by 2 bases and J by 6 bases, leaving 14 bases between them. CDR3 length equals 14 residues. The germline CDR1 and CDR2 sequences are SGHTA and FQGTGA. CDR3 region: CASSLQSSGGEQYF. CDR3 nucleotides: TGTGCCAGCAGCTTACAGTCGAGCGGAGGCGAGCAGTACTTC. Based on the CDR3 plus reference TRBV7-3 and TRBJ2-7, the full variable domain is GAGVSQTPSNKVTEKGKYVELRCDPISGHTALYWYRQSLGQGPEFLIYFQGTGAADDSGLPNDRFFAVRPEGSVSTLKIQRTERGDSAVYLCASSLQSSGGEQYFGPGTRLTVT.

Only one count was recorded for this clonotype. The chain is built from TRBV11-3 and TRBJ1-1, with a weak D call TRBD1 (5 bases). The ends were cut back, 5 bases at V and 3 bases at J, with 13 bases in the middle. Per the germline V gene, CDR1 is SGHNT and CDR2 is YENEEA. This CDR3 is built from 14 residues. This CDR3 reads CASSVTSGYTEAFF. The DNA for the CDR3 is TGTGCCAGCAGCGTCACCTCAGGGTACACTGAAGCTTTCTTT.

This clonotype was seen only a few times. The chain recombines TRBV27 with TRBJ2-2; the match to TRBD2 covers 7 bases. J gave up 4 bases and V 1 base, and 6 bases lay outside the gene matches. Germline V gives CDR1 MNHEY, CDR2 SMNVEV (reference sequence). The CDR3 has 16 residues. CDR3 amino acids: CASSLFAGEGTGELFF. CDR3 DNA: TGTGCCAGCAGTTTATTTGCGGGGGAGGGCACCGGGGAGCTGTTTTTT.

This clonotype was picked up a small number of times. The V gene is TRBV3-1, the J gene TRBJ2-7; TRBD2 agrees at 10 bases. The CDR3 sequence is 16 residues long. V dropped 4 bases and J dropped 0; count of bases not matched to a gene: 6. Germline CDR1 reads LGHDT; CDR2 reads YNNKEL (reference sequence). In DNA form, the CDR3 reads TGTGCCAGCAGCCCCTCACTAGCGGGGAGCTCCTACGAGCAGTACTTC. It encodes CASSPSLAGSSYEQYF.

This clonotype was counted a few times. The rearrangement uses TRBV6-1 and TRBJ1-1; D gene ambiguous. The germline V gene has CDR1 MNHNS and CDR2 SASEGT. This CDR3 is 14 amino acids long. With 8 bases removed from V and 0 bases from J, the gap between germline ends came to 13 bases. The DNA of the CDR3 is TGTGCCAGCGCTTGGGCAGGCATGAACACTGAAGCTTTCTTT. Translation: CASAWAGMNTEAFF.

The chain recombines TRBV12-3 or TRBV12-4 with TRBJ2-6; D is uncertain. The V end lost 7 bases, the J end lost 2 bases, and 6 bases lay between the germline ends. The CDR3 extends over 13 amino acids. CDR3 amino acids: CASIPPGANVLTF. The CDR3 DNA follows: TGTGCCAGCATCCCACCTGGGGCCAACGTCCTGACTTTC.

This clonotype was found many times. The CDR3 is CASTPGSMNTEAFF. In nucleotides, the CDR3 is TGTGCCAGTACTCCGGGTAGTATGAACACTGAAGCTTTCTTT. This chain uses TRBV19 with TRBJ1-1; the D is unclear. This CDR3 region has 14 residues. V dropped 7 bases and J dropped 0 bases, with 12 bases sitting between them. The germline V gene encodes CDR1 LNHDA and CDR2 SQIVND (reference sequence).

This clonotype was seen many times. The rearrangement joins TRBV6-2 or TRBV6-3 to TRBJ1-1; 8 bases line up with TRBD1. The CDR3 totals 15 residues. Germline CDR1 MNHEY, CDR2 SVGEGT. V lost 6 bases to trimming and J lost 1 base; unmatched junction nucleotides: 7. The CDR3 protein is CASSIRGRWNTEAFF. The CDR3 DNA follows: TGTGCCAGCAGCATCAGGGGGCGGTGGAACACTGAAGCTTTCTTT.

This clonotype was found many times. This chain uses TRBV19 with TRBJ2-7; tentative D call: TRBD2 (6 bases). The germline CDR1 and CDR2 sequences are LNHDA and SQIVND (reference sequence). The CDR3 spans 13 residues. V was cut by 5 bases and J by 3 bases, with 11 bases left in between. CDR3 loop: CASSPEGHYEQYF. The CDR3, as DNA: TGTGCCAGTAGTCCGGAGGGTCACTACGAGCAGTACTTC.

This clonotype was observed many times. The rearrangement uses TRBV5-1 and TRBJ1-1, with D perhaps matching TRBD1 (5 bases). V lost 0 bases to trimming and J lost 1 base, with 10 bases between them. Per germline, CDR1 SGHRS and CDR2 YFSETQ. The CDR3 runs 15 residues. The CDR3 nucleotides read TGCGCCAGCAGCTTGGTTGCAGGGACGAACACTGAAGCTTTCTTT. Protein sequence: CASSLVAGTNTEAFF.

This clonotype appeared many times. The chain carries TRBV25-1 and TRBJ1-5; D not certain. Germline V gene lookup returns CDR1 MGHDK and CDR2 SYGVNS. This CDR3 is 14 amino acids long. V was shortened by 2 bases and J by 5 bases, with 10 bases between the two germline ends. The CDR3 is CASSEGRPYQPQHF. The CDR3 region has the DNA TGTGCCAGCAGTGAAGGCCGGCCTTATCAGCCCCAGCATTTT.

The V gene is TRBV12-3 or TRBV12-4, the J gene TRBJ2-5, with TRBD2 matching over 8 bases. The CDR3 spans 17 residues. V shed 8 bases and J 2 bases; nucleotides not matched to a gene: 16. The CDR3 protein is CASAFLSGSGGQETQYF. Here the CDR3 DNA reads TGTGCCAGCGCTTTTCTGTCCGGCAGCGGGGGACAAGAGACCCAGTACTTC.

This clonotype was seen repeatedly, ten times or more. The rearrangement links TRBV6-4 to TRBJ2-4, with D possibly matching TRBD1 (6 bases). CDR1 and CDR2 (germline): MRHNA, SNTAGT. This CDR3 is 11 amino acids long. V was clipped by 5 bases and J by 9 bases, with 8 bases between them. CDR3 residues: CASSTGSIQYF. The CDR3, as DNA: TGTGCCAGCAGTACAGGGTCCATTCAGTACTTC.

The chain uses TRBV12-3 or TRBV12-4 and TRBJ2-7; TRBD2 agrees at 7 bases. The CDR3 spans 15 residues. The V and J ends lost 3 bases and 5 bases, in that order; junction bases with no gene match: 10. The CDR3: CASSFLGAGENEQYF. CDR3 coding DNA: TGTGCCAGCAGTTTTTTGGGTGCGGGAGAGAACGAGCAGTACTTC.

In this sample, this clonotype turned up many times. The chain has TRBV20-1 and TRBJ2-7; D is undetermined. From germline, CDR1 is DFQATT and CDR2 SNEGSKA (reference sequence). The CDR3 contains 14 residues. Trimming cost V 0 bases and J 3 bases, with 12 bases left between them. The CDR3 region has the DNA TGCAGTGCTAGAGATGGACGCGGAAACTACGAGCAGTACTTC. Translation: CSARDGRGNYEQYF.

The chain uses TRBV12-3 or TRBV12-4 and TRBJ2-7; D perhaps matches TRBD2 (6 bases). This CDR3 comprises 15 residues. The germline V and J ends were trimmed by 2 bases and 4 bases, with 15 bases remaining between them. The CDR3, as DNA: TGTGCCAGCAGTTTATCATCCGGGAGCCAATACGAGCAGTACTTC. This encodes CASSLSSGSQYEQYF.

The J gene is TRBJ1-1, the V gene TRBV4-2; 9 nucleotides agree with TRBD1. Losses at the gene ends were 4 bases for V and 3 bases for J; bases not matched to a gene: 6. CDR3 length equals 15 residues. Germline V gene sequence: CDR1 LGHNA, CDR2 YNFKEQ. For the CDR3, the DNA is TGTGCCAGCAGCCTAAAGGGACAGGGTGACACTGAAGCTTTCTTT. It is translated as CASSLKGQGDTEAFF.

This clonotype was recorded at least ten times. This CDR3 reads CSAVAGTSGTRETQYF. In DNA, the CDR3 is TGCAGTGCTGTTGCCGGGACTAGCGGGACCAGGGAGACCCAGTACTTC. This chain uses TRBV20-1 with TRBJ2-5, with 13 bases identical to TRBD2. CDR3 length: 16 amino acids. The V segment lost 5 bases and the J segment 5 bases; nucleotides outside the gene matches: 11. Germline V gene sequence: CDR1 DFQATT, CDR2 SNEGSKA (reference sequence).

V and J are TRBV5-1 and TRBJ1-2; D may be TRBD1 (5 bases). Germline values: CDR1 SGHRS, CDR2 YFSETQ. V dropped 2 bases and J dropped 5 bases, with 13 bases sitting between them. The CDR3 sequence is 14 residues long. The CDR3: CASSLGTFGYGYTF. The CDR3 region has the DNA TGCGCCAGCAGCTTAGGGACTTTCGGATATGGCTACACCTTC. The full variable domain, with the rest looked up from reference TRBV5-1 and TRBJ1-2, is KAGVTQTPRYLIKTRGQQVTLSCSPISGHRSVSWYQQTPGQGLQFLFEYFSETQRNKGNFPGRFSGRQFSNSRSEMNVSTLELGDSALYLCASSLGTFGYGYTFGSGTRLTVV.

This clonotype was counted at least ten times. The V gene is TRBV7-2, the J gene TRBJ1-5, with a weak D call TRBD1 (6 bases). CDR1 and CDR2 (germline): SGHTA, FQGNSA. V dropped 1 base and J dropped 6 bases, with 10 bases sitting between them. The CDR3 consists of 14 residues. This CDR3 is CASSLVSGAQPQHF. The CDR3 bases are TGTGCCAGCAGCTTAGTATCGGGGGCTCAGCCCCAGCATTTT. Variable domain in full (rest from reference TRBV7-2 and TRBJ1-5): GAGVSQSPSNKVTEKGKDVELRCDPISGHTALYWYRQSLGQGLEFLIYFQGNSAPDKSGLPSDRFSAERTGGSVSTLTIQRTQQEDSAVYLCASSLVSGAQPQHFGDGTRLSIL.

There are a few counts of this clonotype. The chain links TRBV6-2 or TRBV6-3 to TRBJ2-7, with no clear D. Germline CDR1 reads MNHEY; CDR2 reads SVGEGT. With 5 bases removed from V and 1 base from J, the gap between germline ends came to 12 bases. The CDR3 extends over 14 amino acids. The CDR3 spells CASSTTDRSYEQYF. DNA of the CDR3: TGTGCCAGCAGTACAACGGACCGTTCCTACGAGCAGTACTTC.

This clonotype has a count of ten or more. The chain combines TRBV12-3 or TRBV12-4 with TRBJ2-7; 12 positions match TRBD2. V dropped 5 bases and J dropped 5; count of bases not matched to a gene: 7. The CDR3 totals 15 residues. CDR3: CASSPPLAGGDEQYF. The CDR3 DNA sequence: TGTGCCAGCAGTCCCCCTCTAGCGGGAGGGGACGAGCAGTACTTC.

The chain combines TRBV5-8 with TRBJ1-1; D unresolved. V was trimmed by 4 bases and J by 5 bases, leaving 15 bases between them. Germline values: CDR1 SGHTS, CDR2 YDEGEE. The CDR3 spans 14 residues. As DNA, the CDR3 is TGTGCCAGCAGCCTTAACGGAGTCGCTACTGAAGCTTTCTTT. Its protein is CASSLNGVATEAFF. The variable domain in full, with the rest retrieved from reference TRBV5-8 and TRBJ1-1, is EAGVTQSPTHLIKTRGQQATLRCSPISGHTSVYWYQQALGLGLQFLLWYDEGEERNRGNFPPRFSGRQFPNYSSELNVNALELEDSALYLCASSLNGVATEAFFGQGTRLTVV.

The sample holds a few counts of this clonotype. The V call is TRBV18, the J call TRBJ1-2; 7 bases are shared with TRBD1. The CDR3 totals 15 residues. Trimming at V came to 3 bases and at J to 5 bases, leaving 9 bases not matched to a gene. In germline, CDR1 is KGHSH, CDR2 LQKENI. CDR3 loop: CASSPTPGQTYGYTF. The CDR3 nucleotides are TGTGCCAGCTCACCTACTCCGGGACAGACTTATGGCTACACCTTC. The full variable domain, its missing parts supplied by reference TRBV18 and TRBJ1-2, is NAGVMQNPRHLVRRRGQEARLRCSPMKGHSHVYWYRQLPEEGLKFMVYLQKENIIDESGMPKERFSAEFPKEGPSILRIQQVVRGDSAAYFCASSPTPGQTYGYTFGSGTRLTVV.